What follows are 13 T cell receptor beta chains derived from one specimen sequenced in a study of spatial heterogeneity in lung cancer. TCRdb ran MiXCR on the 5' RACE reads and lists one entry per CDR3 protein. The table records roughly 8,000 distinct CDR3 sequences, approximately 7.8% of them present only once. As to time point: sample taken at primary tumor resection. Frozen PBMC, nontumor lung or tumor provided whole RNA, which was sequenced unsorted. This material consisted of PBMCs, taken at surgery. The receptors were sampled from a female donor with early-stage non-small cell lung cancer.

This clonotype is medium-sized (0.01 to 0.1%). The chain has TRBV5-1 and TRBJ2-5; D is ambiguous. V was cut by 0 bases and J by 5 bases, with 11 bases left in between. This CDR3 comprises 14 residues. Per germline, CDR1 SGHRS and CDR2 YFSETQ. The CDR3 here is CASSLAPGYETQYF. The DNA for the CDR3 is TGCGCCAGCAGCTTGGCCCCAGGATACGAGACCCAGTACTTC. The variable domain in full, with the rest retrieved from reference TRBV5-1 and TRBJ2-5, is KAGVTQTPRYLIKTRGQQVTLSCSPISGHRSVSWYQQTPGQGLQFLFEYFSETQRNKGNFPGRFSGRQFSNSRSEMNVSTLELGDSALYLCASSLAPGYETQYFGPGTRLLVL.

Within the sample, this clonotype is medium-sized. V is TRBV5-1 and J is TRBJ1-4, with D perhaps matching TRBD1 (5 bases). This CDR3 is built from 14 residues. Germline CDR1 and CDR2: SGHRS and YFSETQ. V was cut by 5 bases and J by 4 bases, with 12 bases left in between. The CDR3 DNA is TGCGCCAGCAGTCGGGACGGAAATAATGAAAAACTGTTTTTT. Translating gives CASSRDGNNEKLFF.

By share of the sample, this clonotype is medium-sized (0.01 to 0.1%). The chain couples TRBV19 to TRBJ2-5; TRBD1 matches at 9 bases. CDR1 and CDR2 from the germline V gene are LNHDA and SQIVND (reference sequence). J gave up 5 bases and V 1 base, and 8 bases lay outside the gene matches. The length of the CDR3 is 16 residues. The CDR3 region is CASSIGNTGGAETQYF. The CDR3 DNA reads as TGTGCCAGTAGTATAGGAAATACAGGGGGCGCCGAGACCCAGTACTTC.

In this sample, this clonotype turned up a few times. The rearrangement uses TRBV7-9 and TRBJ2-1; 12 nucleotides match TRBD2. V shed 5 bases and J 5 bases; nucleotides not matched to a gene: 7. Germline CDR1 and CDR2: SEHNR and FQNEAQ (reference sequence). CDR3 size: 16 residues. The CDR3 nucleotides read TGTGCCAGCAGCCTTGGACTAGCGGGAAGGAACAATGAGCAGTTCTTC. Translating it yields CASSLGLAGRNNEQFF.

With respect to this clonotype: A much larger clone differs from this one at a single base, so this may be a read error. The V call is TRBV29-1, the J call TRBJ1-2; D is possibly TRBD1 (6 bases). Germline CDR1 and CDR2: SQVTM and ANQGSEA. CDR3 length: 12 amino acids. The CDR3 region has the DNA TGCAGCATTGAACTGGCAGGGGACGGCTACACCTTC. The encoded protein is CSIELAGDGYTF.

This clonotype occurred many times. The chain recombines TRBV6-6 with TRBJ1-2, with a possible D match to TRBD1 (5 bases). CDR3 length equals 11 residues. V was clipped by 5 bases and J by 4 bases, with 5 bases between them. Germline V gene sequence: CDR1 MNHNY, CDR2 SVGAGI (reference sequence). The CDR3 bases are TGTGCCAGCAGTCAGGGCTATGGCTACACCTTC. The encoded protein is CASSQGYGYTF.

In this sample, this clonotype turned up a few times. The rearrangement uses TRBV29-1 and TRBJ2-3, with a weak D call TRBD2 (6 bases). Per germline, CDR1 SQVTM and CDR2 ANQGSEA. The CDR3 sequence is 11 residues long. V was cut by 8 bases and J by 9 bases, with 15 bases left in between. This CDR3 reads CSPRAGLTQYF. For the CDR3, the DNA is TGCAGCCCCCGTGCGGGACTGACGCAGTATTTT.

Many counts were recorded for this clonotype. The V gene is TRBV30, the J gene TRBJ2-7; 9 bases are shared with TRBD1. The CDR3 is 14 residues long. Trimming took 5 bases from V and 1 from J; bases not matched to a gene: 6. The germline V gene has CDR1 GTSNPN and CDR2 SVGIG (reference sequence). The CDR3 loop is CAWDGTGPSYEQYF. The CDR3 DNA follows: TGTGCCTGGGATGGGACAGGGCCTTCCTACGAGCAGTACTTC.

This clonotype was observed at least ten times. The chain is built from TRBV23-1 and TRBJ2-5, with 10 positions matching TRBD1. TRBV23-1 is flagged as an ORF with uncertain function. The CDR3 runs 16 residues. After removal of 2 bases from V and 5 bases from J, the junction contained 8 bases not matched to a gene. This CDR3 is CASSQTKLGQGETQYF. The CDR3 region has the DNA TGCGCCAGCAGTCAAACTAAATTGGGACAGGGGGAGACCCAGTACTTC.

The chain is built from TRBV20-1 and TRBJ2-5, with TRBD2 as a possible D gene (5 bases). V was cut by 6 bases and J by 5 bases, with 7 bases left in between. This CDR3 contains 10 residues. Germline V gene sequence: CDR1 DFQATT, CDR2 SNEGSKA (reference sequence). CDR3 DNA sequence: TGCAGTGCCGGGGTGGAGACCCAGTACTTC. Its protein product is CSAGVETQYF.

This clonotype is categorized as medium-sized. This chain links TRBV5-1 with TRBJ2-7; D is perhaps TRBD1 or TRBD2 (5 bases each). V was cut by 4 bases and J by 2 bases, with 13 bases left in between. CDR1 is SGHRS, CDR2 YFSETQ, per germline. The CDR3 totals 14 residues. The CDR3, as DNA: TGCGCCAGCAGCACCGGGACGCTCACCTACGAGCAGTACTTC. This encodes CASSTGTLTYEQYF.

In its sample, this clonotype ranks as medium-sized. This chain links TRBV28 with TRBJ2-7; D is unresolved. Trimming stripped 8 bases from V and 2 bases from J, with 10 bases between. The CDR3 consists of 12 residues. Germline CDR1 reads MDHEN; CDR2 reads SYDVKM. Here the CDR3 reads CASSLGTYEQYF. CDR3 nucleotide sequence: TGTGCCAGCTCTCTGGGCACCTACGAGCAGTACTTC.

This clonotype was counted many times. This chain links TRBV7-9 with TRBJ2-7; D is possibly TRBD1 (6 bases). The CDR3 runs 15 residues. The germline V gene has CDR1 SEHNR and CDR2 FQNEAQ (reference sequence). V lost 2 bases, J lost 7 bases, and 18 bases lay in between. The CDR3 loop is CASSLSGQGSDEQYF. CDR3 coding DNA: TGTGCCAGCAGCTTATCTGGGCAGGGGAGTGATGAGCAGTACTTC.